These 22 T cell receptor beta chains share one sample of origin, sequenced in a study of shared clonotypes between healthy human individuals. The table came from immunoSEQ multiplex PCR; TCRdb's copy has only in-frame clones and leaves some out. Of about 2.4 million clones listed, 93% are singletons. The material sequenced was naive CD4+ T cells from PBMCs. Noted subset: CD45RA+ positively selected. These receptors were obtained from a young man in good health. Some clones in this sample may be carry-over from other donors' samples.

The chain links TRBV28 to TRBJ1-3, with D unclear. Trimming shortened V by 2 bases and J by 5 bases, and 7 bases separated the two germline ends. Germline lookup yields CDR1 MDHEN and CDR2 SYDVKM. The CDR3 is 13 residues long. CDR3 residues: CASSLTSRNTIYF. In nucleotides, the CDR3 is TGTGCCAGCAGTTTAACCAGCCGAAACACCATATATTTT.

Here the CDR3 DNA reads TGTGCCAGCAGCTTAGGCGCCGGGACTCCACGCGCGGAGCAGTACTTC. Translating gives CASSLGAGTPRAEQYF. This chain joins TRBV11-3 and TRBJ2-7; possibly TRBD2 for D (6 bases). Germline V lookup: CDR1 SGHNT, CDR2 YENEEA. V was cut by 1 base and J by 7 bases, with 20 bases left in between. CDR3 length equals 16 residues.

V and J are TRBV29-1 and TRBJ2-1; TRBD2 matches 15 bases. The CDR3 is 14 amino acids. The V and J ends lost 5 bases and 10 bases, in that order; junction bases with no gene match: 6. The germline V gene encodes CDR1 SQVTM and CDR2 ANQGSEA. CDR3 sequence: CSVRGLAGGREQFF. The CDR3 coding sequence is TGCAGCGTTCGCGGACTAGCGGGAGGGCGCGAGCAGTTCTTC.

Note on this clone: The sample contains more than one DNA sequence encoding this CDR3. This chain uses TRBV5-1 with TRBJ1-1; 7 bases are shared with TRBD1. The CDR3 covers 14 residues. CDR1 SGHRS and CDR2 YFSETQ come from the germline V gene. V shed 4 bases, J shed 2 bases, and the junction held 5 bases outside the gene matches. The CDR3 DNA reads as TGCGCCAGCAGCCTAGGGACAGCTAACACTGAAGCTTTCTTT. Residues: CASSLGTANTEAFF.

In this sample, this clone turned up once. The sample holds other DNA sequences that translate to the same CDR3. The rearrangement joins TRBV5-4 to TRBJ2-5; the D is unclear. The CDR3 is 13 residues long. The germline V gene encodes CDR1 SGHNT and CDR2 YYREEE (reference sequence). Trimming took off 0 bases at V and 5 bases at J, with 8 bases between the two ends. The CDR3 is CASSLANGETQYF. The CDR3 region has the DNA TGTGCCAGCAGCTTGGCCAACGGGGAGACCCAGTACTTC.

This chain connects TRBV7-9 to TRBJ2-1; D gene unclear. The germline V gene has CDR1 SEHNR and CDR2 FQNEAQ (reference sequence). The CDR3 covers 13 residues. V lost 4 bases and J lost 8, with 12 bases in between. DNA of the CDR3: TGTGCCAGCAGCTCCAACAACGCCCATGAGCAGTTCTTC. This translates into CASSSNNAHEQFF.

The chain couples TRBV15 to TRBJ2-2, with 7 bases aligning to TRBD1. The CDR3 loop spans 14 amino acids. Trimming removed 5 bases from V and 1 base from J; junction bases left unmatched: 1. Germline CDR1 and CDR2: LNHNV and YYDKDF (reference sequence). As DNA, the CDR3 is TGTGCCACCAGCCGGACAGGGAACACCGGGGAGCTGTTTTTT. Protein product: CATSRTGNTGELFF. Based on the CDR3 plus reference TRBV15 and TRBJ2-2, the full variable domain is DAMVIQNPRYQVTQFGKPVTLSCSQTLNHNVMYWYQQKSSQAPKLLFHYYDKDFNNEADTPDNFQSRRPNTSFCFLDIRSPGLGDTAMYLCATSRTGNTGELFFGEGSRLTVL.

This chain connects TRBV18 to TRBJ1-3; 7 bases match TRBD1. The junction had 10 bases not matched to a gene; V was cut back by 6 bases and J by 2 bases. This CDR3 spans 16 amino acids. The germline gives CDR1 KGHSH, CDR2 LQKENI. CDR3 DNA sequence: TGTGCCAGCTCGCATAGACAGGGAGAGACTGGAAACACCATATATTTT. The encoded protein is CASSHRQGETGNTIYF.

The chain links TRBV10-3 to TRBJ2-5, with D maybe TRBD1 (7 bases). CDR1 is ENHRY, CDR2 SYGVKD, per germline. This CDR3 spans 14 amino acids. Trimming took off 3 bases at V and 4 bases at J, with 12 bases between the two ends. The CDR3 nucleotides are TGTGCCATCAGTGACGGAGGGGGCCCAGAGACCCAGTACTTC. Encoded protein: CAISDGGGPETQYF.

This chain connects TRBV5-4 to TRBJ2-5, with D possibly being TRBD2 (5 bases). The CDR3 is 14 amino acids. V was pared by 3 bases and J by 4 bases, with 13 bases between. CDR1 is SGHNT and CDR2 is YYREEE in the germline V gene (reference sequence). Here the CDR3 reads CASSSKRTSETQYF. The CDR3 DNA reads TGTGCCAGCAGCTCGAAACGGACTTCAGAGACCCAGTACTTC.

With regard to this clone: This sample includes further DNA sequences coding for the same CDR3. The V and J genes are TRBV5-1 and TRBJ2-3; D remains ambiguous. CDR1 is SGHRS, CDR2 YFSETQ, per germline. Deletions cut 0 bases from V and 0 bases from J, with 5 bases between. The CDR3 loop spans 14 amino acids. The CDR3 region is CASSLGQSTDTQYF. For the CDR3, the DNA is TGCGCCAGCAGCTTGGGGCAAAGCACAGATACGCAGTATTTT.

This chain links TRBV5-4 with TRBJ2-1, with D perhaps matching TRBD2 (6 bases). Trimming stripped 1 base from V and 9 bases from J, with 11 bases between. The CDR3 runs 13 residues. The germline gives CDR1 SGHNT, CDR2 YYREEE (reference sequence). CDR3 coding DNA: TGTGCCAGCAGCTTGCGGGAGTCCCCTGAGCAGTTCTTC. This codes for CASSLRESPEQFF.

Of note for this clone: In the same sample, other DNA sequences code for this CDR3. The rearrangement uses TRBV10-3 and TRBJ2-5; TRBD1 matches at 7 bases. The CDR3 is 13 residues long. J lost 1 base, V lost 6 bases, and 2 bases had no gene match. Per the germline V gene, CDR1 is ENHRY and CDR2 is SYGVKD. In DNA form, the CDR3 reads TGTGCCATCAGGGGACAGTCCCAAGAGACCCAGTACTTC. Protein sequence: CAIRGQSQETQYF.

With respect to this clone: This same CDR3 is encoded by further DNA sequences in the sample. V gene TRBV5-1 combines with J gene TRBJ2-1, with TRBD1 identical over 10 bases. Unmatched junction bases numbered 3, after V lost 4 bases and J lost 2 bases. The CDR3 is 15 amino acids. CDR1 SGHRS and CDR2 YFSETQ come from the germline V gene. The CDR3 loop is CASSTGQGAYNEQFF. In DNA form, the CDR3 reads TGCGCCAGCAGCACCGGACAGGGGGCCTACAATGAGCAGTTCTTC.

To note about this clone: Other DNA sequences in the sample encode the same CDR3. This chain links TRBV19 with TRBJ2-1, with 7 bases identical to TRBD1. Germline V gene sequence: CDR1 LNHDA, CDR2 SQIVND (reference sequence). The CDR3 covers 13 residues. V gave up 9 bases and J gave up 4 bases; unmatched junction bases: 6. CDR3: CASGRDRYNEQFF. The CDR3 DNA follows: TGTGCCAGCGGCCGGGACAGATACAATGAGCAGTTCTTC.

J is TRBJ2-7 and V is TRBV6-5, with TRBD2 identical over 8 bases. The CDR3 is 16 residues long. V dropped 0 bases and J dropped 3; count of bases not matched to a gene: 7. In germline, CDR1 is MNHEY, CDR2 SVGAGI. In nucleotides, the CDR3 is TGTGCCAGCAGTTACTCGACGGGACTAGTGAACTACGAGCAGTACTTC. As protein: CASSYSTGLVNYEQYF.

The chain combines TRBV7-9 with TRBJ2-1, with D maybe TRBD1 (6 bases). The V and J ends lost 5 bases and 2 bases respectively, with 10 bases between them. The CDR3 runs 14 residues. Germline CDR1 and CDR2: SEHNR and FQNEAQ (reference sequence). The CDR3 spells CASSPGQPYNEQFF. CDR3 DNA: TGTGCCAGCAGCCCAGGACAGCCCTACAATGAGCAGTTCTTC.

V gene TRBV5-1 combines with J gene TRBJ2-7; 7 nucleotides match TRBD1. CDR3 size: 14 residues. V was clipped by 3 bases and J by 2 bases; unmatched bases: 5. The germline CDR1 and CDR2 sequences are SGHRS and YFSETQ. The chain's CDR3 is CASSSDRMTYEQYF. The DNA for the CDR3 is TGCGCCAGCAGCTCGGACAGGATGACCTACGAGCAGTACTTC.

A single count supports this clone. The chain uses TRBV7-9 and TRBJ2-2; unclear D gene. The CDR3 extends over 16 amino acids. V was pared by 4 bases and J by 2 bases, with 14 bases between. CDR1 is SEHNR, CDR2 FQNEAQ, per germline (reference sequence). The CDR3 region has the DNA TGTGCCAGCAGCTCCGATTGGGCTACAAACACCGGGGAGCTGTTTTTT. Translation gives CASSSDWATNTGELFF.

V gene TRBV19 combines with J gene TRBJ2-1, with no clear D. Trimming pared 1 base from V and 7 bases from J, leaving 14 bases between. From germline, CDR1 is LNHDA and CDR2 SQIVND (reference sequence). The CDR3 has 15 amino acids. The CDR3: CASSIGYSSVNEQFF. In DNA form, the CDR3 reads TGTGCCAGTAGTATAGGGTATTCTTCAGTAAATGAGCAGTTCTTC.

This clone was detected once. The chain recombines TRBV6-5 with TRBJ2-7; no definite D call. The CDR3 is made up of 13 amino acids. The V end lost 5 bases, the J end lost 0 bases, and 8 bases lay between the germline ends. From germline, CDR1 is MNHEY and CDR2 SVGAGI. CDR3 bases: TGTGCCAGCAGTCGCCGGGTCTCCTACGAGCAGTACTTC. This encodes CASSRRVSYEQYF.

The chain joins TRBV15 to TRBJ1-5; tentatively, D is TRBD1 (5 bases). CDR3 length: 19 amino acids. V lost 2 bases to trimming and J lost 0 bases, with 20 bases between them. Germline V CDR1 and CDR2: LNHNV, YYDKDF (reference sequence). The CDR3 sequence: CATSRLTADRVYSNQPQHF. CDR3 nucleotides: TGTGCCACCAGCAGACTCACCGCCGACAGAGTTTATAGCAATCAGCCCCAGCATTTT. The complete variable domain, with remaining parts taken from reference TRBV15 and TRBJ1-5, reads DAMVIQNPRYQVTQFGKPVTLSCSQTLNHNVMYWYQQKSSQAPKLLFHYYDKDFNNEADTPDNFQSRRPNTSFCFLDIRSPGLGDTAMYLCATSRLTADRVYSNQPQHFGDGTRLSIL.